One sample yielded the 15 T cell receptor beta chains listed below, sequenced in a study of cytomegalovirus exposure and HLA in healthy donors. A multiplex PCR was run with 60 Vbeta primers and 13 Jbeta primers. Only in-frame clones appear in the TCRdb table, and some are missing; sequencing was by immunoSEQ multiplex PCR. The sample holds some 160,000 clones, 76% seen once. Sequencing input: PBMCs. The receptors were gathered from a woman between 40 and 55 years old in good health and CMV-seronegative.

This clone has just a few counts. This chain connects TRBV29-1 to TRBJ1-1; 7 nucleotides agree with TRBD1. Unmatched junction bases numbered 4, after V lost 5 bases and J lost 1 base. This CDR3 contains 13 residues. CDR1 and CDR2 from the germline V gene are SQVTM and ANQGSEA. The CDR3 nucleotides are TGCAGCGTTACTAGACAGGGGAACACTGAAGCTTTCTTT. Encoded protein: CSVTRQGNTEAFF.

The chain recombines TRBV11-2 with TRBJ2-5; D gene ambiguous. This CDR3 region has 11 residues. The germline V and J ends were trimmed by 3 bases and 5 bases, with 4 bases remaining between them. Germline-derived CDR1 and CDR2 are SGHAT and FQNNGV. CDR3 protein: CASSLEETQYF. The CDR3 coding sequence is TGTGCCAGCAGCTTGGAGGAGACCCAGTACTTC.

This chain connects TRBV6-5 to TRBJ1-5; 7 nucleotides align to TRBD1. CDR3 length equals 15 residues. Germline CDR1 reads MNHEY; CDR2 reads SVGAGI. The V segment lost 0 bases and the J segment 5 bases; nucleotides outside the gene matches: 4. The CDR3 nucleotides are TGTGCCAGCAGTTACTCGAACAGGGGTGATCAGCCCCAGCATTTT. Its protein is CASSYSNRGDQPQHF.

The genes are TRBV19 and TRBJ1-1, with 9 bases lining up with TRBD1. Germline V lookup: CDR1 LNHDA, CDR2 SQIVND (reference sequence). Trimming took 9 bases from V and 1 from J; bases not matched to a gene: 3. The CDR3 is 13 amino acids. The CDR3, as DNA: TGTGCCAGCAAGACAGGGGGGAACACTGAAGCTTTCTTT. Its protein is CASKTGGNTEAFF.

Of note for this clone: At one end the junction does not follow the germline gene, possibly because of a read error. The chain recombines TRBV13 with TRBJ2-1; TRBD2 matches 12 bases. The CDR3 is 17 residues long. Germline V gene data show CDR1 as PRHDT and CDR2 as FYEKMQ (reference sequence). In DNA, the CDR3 is TGTGCCAGCAGCCTAGGTGGACTAGCGGGAAGGAAGGATGAGCAGTTCTTC. Translating gives CASSLGGLAGRKDEQFF.

The V call is TRBV19, the J call TRBJ1-4; D may be TRBD1 (6 bases). Per the germline V gene, CDR1 is LNHDA and CDR2 is SQIVND (reference sequence). Trimming cost V 4 bases and J 8 bases, with 17 bases left between them. The CDR3 is made up of 15 amino acids. In DNA, the CDR3 is TGTGCCAGTAGTACTACCGCGGCAGGGGCCGAAAAACTGTTTTTT. Translation gives CASSTTAAGAEKLFF.

The chain combines TRBV14 with TRBJ1-1; 8 positions match TRBD1. Germline CDR1 and CDR2: SGHDN and FVKESK. V gave up 4 bases and J gave up 7 bases; unmatched junction bases: 5. This CDR3 region has 13 residues. The CDR3 sequence: CASSLRTGIEAFF. In DNA, the CDR3 is TGTGCCAGCAGCCTTCGGACAGGGATTGAAGCTTTCTTT.

The chain is built from TRBV11-2 and TRBJ1-1, with D perhaps matching TRBD1 (5 bases). With 4 bases removed from V and 5 bases from J, the gap between germline ends came to 14 bases. This CDR3 spans 14 amino acids. The germline V gene has CDR1 SGHAT and CDR2 FQNNGV. This chain's CDR3 is CASSSSGGGTEAFF. The CDR3 bases are TGTGCCAGCAGCTCCAGTGGCGGGGGAACTGAAGCTTTCTTT.

As to this clone: A read error may account for a junction end that differs from germline. The V gene is TRBV7-6, the J gene TRBJ2-7; a weak D match, TRBD1 (6 bases). The germline V gene has CDR1 SGHVS and CDR2 FNYEAQ. CDR3 length: 15 amino acids. CDR3 coding DNA: TGTGCCAGCAGCTTAAATTCGGGACACCTTACGAAGGTGGACTTC. This encodes CASSLNSGHLTKVDF.

V gene TRBV6-1 combines with J gene TRBJ1-6; D gene unclear. The CDR3 has 12 residues. Germline CDR1 is MNHNS and CDR2 is SASEGT. V shed 8 bases and J shed 5 bases, with 7 bases lying between them. As DNA, the CDR3 is TGTGCCAGCCAGGCGAATAATTCACCCCTCCACTTT. Amino acids: CASQANNSPLHF.

V usage is TRBV7-2 and J usage is TRBJ1-1, with 10 bases lining up with TRBD1. J lost 4 bases, V lost 2 bases, and 7 bases had no gene match. The CDR3 totals 16 residues. The germline V gene encodes CDR1 SGHTA and CDR2 FQGNSA. The CDR3 loop reads CASSLRQGAGSTEAFF. The CDR3 DNA follows: TGTGCCAGCAGCTTACGACAGGGGGCAGGAAGCACTGAAGCTTTCTTT.

This rearrangement joins TRBV4-1 to TRBJ2-7, with a weak D call TRBD2 (7 bases). Germline V gene lookup returns CDR1 MGHRA and CDR2 YSYEKL. The CDR3 sequence is 15 residues long. The germline V and J ends were trimmed by 1 base and 6 bases, with 16 bases remaining between them. Here the CDR3 DNA reads TGCGCCAGCAGCCAAGTGGGACACGGGGGGTCCGAGCAGTACTTC. It yields the protein CASSQVGHGGSEQYF.

The chain has TRBV28 and TRBJ1-2; perhaps TRBD1 as D (6 bases). CDR1 MDHEN and CDR2 SYDVKM come from the germline V gene. This CDR3 has 14 residues. With 6 bases removed from V and 8 bases from J, the gap between germline ends came to 19 bases. The CDR3 nucleotides read TGTGCCAGCAGCAAACGGGACATTCCGTGGGGCTACACCTTC. Translated, it gives CASSKRDIPWGYTF.

The rearrangement links TRBV6-5 to TRBJ2-3; D not resolved. The V gene's germline CDR1 is MNHEY and CDR2 SVGAGI. The length of the CDR3 is 14 residues. The V end was cut by 2 bases, the J end by 0 bases, with 6 bases between. The DNA of the CDR3 is TGTGCCAGCAGTTACGCGGCTAGCACAGATACGCAGTATTTT. Translating gives CASSYAASTDTQYF.

This clone was counted only a few times. This sequence joins TRBV12-5 and TRBJ1-3; D is undetermined. Trimming cost V 9 bases and J 0 bases, with 9 bases left between them. The CDR3 sequence is 13 residues long. Looked up from germline, CDR1 is LGHNT and CDR2 is FRNRAP. CDR3 DNA sequence: TGTGCTAGCCGGTTAGTCTCTGGAAACACCATATATTTT. This translates into CASRLVSGNTIYF.